This T cell receptor (beta chain) was identified in a study of blood T cell repertoires in COVID-19. The assay was immunoSEQ multiplex PCR, and TCRdb's table has in-frame clones only and misses some. The sample has approximately 150,000 clones; over 70% are singletons. V lost 7 bases and J lost 4, with 14 bases in between. The germline V gene has CDR1 SNHLY and CDR2 FYNNEI. The CDR3 spans 15 residues. The receptor was derived from a man in his fifties or sixties who had recovered from COVID-19. Sequences were obtained from peripheral blood. V and J are TRBV2 and TRBJ1-6; TRBD1 might be the D (5 bases). This CDR3 reads CASTYRRGYNSPLHF. The CDR3 bases are TGTGCCAGCACATACCGGCGGGGGTATAATTCACCCCTCCACTTT. Full variable domain (rest looked up from reference TRBV2 and TRBJ1-6): EPEVTQTPSHQVTQMGQEVILRCVPISNHLYFYWYRQILGQKVEFLVSFYNNEISEKSEIFDDQFSVERPDGSNFTLKIRSTKLEDSAMYFCASTYRRGYNSPLHFGNGTRLTVT.